The 30 T cell receptor beta chains given below trace back to one sample, sequenced in a study of blood T cell repertoires in COVID-19. TCRdb keeps only in-frame clones here, not all; method: immunoSEQ multiplex PCR. The sample has roughly 220,000 clones; 82% are singletons. Sequenced input: peripheral blood. The receptors originated from a woman aged 80 or older with COVID-19, enrolled during active disease.

V is TRBV3-1 (or the pseudogene TRBV3-2) and J is TRBJ2-2; weak D call: TRBD1 (6 bases). Trimming removed 3 bases at V and 5 bases at J, with 7 bases between. From germline, CDR1 is LGHDT and CDR2 YNNKEL (reference sequence). The CDR3 contains 13 residues. This chain's CDR3 is CASSHQGTGELFF. The CDR3 DNA reads TGTGCCAGCAGCCACCAGGGGACCGGGGAGCTGTTTTTT.

The count of this clone is one. This chain links TRBV6-5 with TRBJ1-4; no reliable D call. The germline CDR1 and CDR2 sequences are MNHEY and SVGAGI. The CDR3 is 12 residues long. The V end lost 6 bases, the J end lost 8 bases, and 10 bases lay between the germline ends. DNA of the CDR3: TGTGCCAGCAGCCAGCCGGGGGAAAAACTGTTTTTT. Amino acids: CASSQPGEKLFF.

This chain uses TRBV24-1 with TRBJ2-1; 11 positions agree with TRBD2. The CDR3 has 16 amino acids. Per germline, CDR1 KGHDR and CDR2 SFDVKD. V was pared by 5 bases and J by 4 bases, with 6 bases of the junction left unmatched. For the CDR3, the DNA is TGTGCCACCAGTGGCTACACTAGCGGGAGTTACAATGAGCAGTTCTTC. Its translation is CATSGYTSGSYNEQFF.

The V and J genes are TRBV9 and TRBJ1-2; 10 nucleotides align to TRBD1. The J segment lost 7 bases and the V segment lost 4 bases, leaving 13 bases of the junction unmatched. Germline V gene lookup returns CDR1 SGDLS and CDR2 YYNGEE. The CDR3 totals 16 residues. CDR3 DNA sequence: TGTGCCAGCAGCACATCGGGACAGGGGATTTCGAGTGGCTACACCTTC. Protein sequence: CASSTSGQGISSGYTF.

The chain carries TRBV5-1 and TRBJ1-5, with D possibly being TRBD1 (5 bases). Germline V CDR1 and CDR2: SGHRS, YFSETQ. This CDR3 has 15 residues. Trimming shortened V by 2 bases and J by 0 bases, and 9 bases separated the two germline ends. The CDR3 bases are TGCGCCAGCAGCTTAACAGGCAATAGCAATCAGCCCCAGCATTTT. Its translation is CASSLTGNSNQPQHF.

This sequence joins TRBV6-1 and TRBJ1-2; perhaps TRBD1 as D (6 bases). V was pared by 5 bases and J by 2 bases, with 15 bases between. Germline V lookup: CDR1 MNHNS, CDR2 SASEGT. There are 15 residues in the CDR3. The CDR3 nucleotides read TGTGCCAGCAGTACCACCGGACAGTTCAACTATGGCTACACCTTC. Its translation: CASSTTGQFNYGYTF.

The gene calls are TRBV7-9 and TRBJ2-7, with D possibly being TRBD1 (5 bases). The ends were cut back, 6 bases at V and 4 bases at J, with 13 bases in the middle. CDR3 length equals 13 residues. The germline CDR1 and CDR2 sequences are SEHNR and FQNEAQ (reference sequence). CDR3 nucleotides: TGTGCCAGCAGTCACGAACCAGGGTACGAGCAGTACTTC. This sequence encodes CASSHEPGYEQYF.

The chain uses TRBV6-2 or TRBV6-3 and TRBJ2-1, with 10 bases identical to TRBD2. CDR3 length: 14 amino acids. Germline CDR1 reads MNHEY; CDR2 reads SVGEGT. The V segment lost 7 bases and the J segment 5 bases; nucleotides outside the gene matches: 5. CDR3 region: CASNPSGGNNEQFF. CDR3 sequence (DNA): TGTGCCAGCAACCCTAGCGGGGGTAACAATGAGCAGTTCTTC.

The gene calls are TRBV6-5 and TRBJ2-3, with 7 nucleotides matching TRBD2. J gave up 3 bases and V 10 bases, and 7 bases lay outside the gene matches. Per the germline V gene, CDR1 is MNHEY and CDR2 is SVGAGI. The CDR3 runs 13 residues. The CDR3, as DNA: TGTGCCACCAAGGCGGGAGTTACAGATACGCAGTATTTT. This codes for CATKAGVTDTQYF.

The V and J genes are TRBV18 and TRBJ1-1, with a tentative D call TRBD1 (5 bases). Deletions cut 3 bases from V and 1 base from J, with 9 bases between. CDR3 length: 14 amino acids. In germline, CDR1 is KGHSH, CDR2 LQKENI. The DNA of the CDR3 is TGTGCCAGCTCACCCATGGGGGGGAACACTGAAGCTTTCTTT. It is translated as CASSPMGGNTEAFF.

This chain uses TRBV28 with TRBJ2-3; 8 bases map to TRBD2. This CDR3 is 15 amino acids long. CDR1 and CDR2 from the germline V gene are MDHEN and SYDVKM. V shed 6 bases, J shed 8 bases, and the junction held 13 bases outside the gene matches. The CDR3 DNA is TGTGCCAGCAGATCGACGGGACTAGGAGTTGGTACGCAGTATTTT. This encodes CASRSTGLGVGTQYF.

The chain combines TRBV5-1 with TRBJ1-3; 7 bases line up with TRBD1. The CDR3 loop spans 15 amino acids. Per germline, CDR1 SGHRS and CDR2 YFSETQ. The ends lost 1 base at V and 4 bases at J; junction bases unmatched: 5. CDR3 sequence reads: CASSLSGQAGNTIYF. CDR3 coding DNA: TGCGCCAGCAGCTTGTCTGGACAGGCCGGAAACACCATATATTTT.

This chain joins TRBV9 and TRBJ1-6, with a tentative D call TRBD1 (5 bases). Germline-derived CDR1 and CDR2 are SGDLS and YYNGEE. This CDR3 has 16 residues. The V and J ends lost 0 bases and 2 bases respectively, with 9 bases between them. CDR3 loop: CASSVEPRAYNSPLHF. DNA for the CDR3: TGTGCCAGCAGCGTAGAACCCAGGGCCTATAATTCACCCCTCCACTTT.

The rearrangement links TRBV7-2 to TRBJ2-3; unclear D gene. Deletions cut 6 bases from V and 2 bases from J, with 9 bases between. CDR1 is SGHTA and CDR2 is FQGNSA in the germline V gene. The CDR3 has 13 residues. The CDR3 nucleotides are TGTGCCAGCAGTGGCACGAACACAGATACGCAGTATTTT. Its translation: CASSGTNTDTQYF.

This rearrangement joins TRBV19 to TRBJ2-1, with a weak D call TRBD2 (6 bases). Trimming left V 7 bases short and J 4 bases short, with 20 bases between. The CDR3 loop spans 16 amino acids. In germline, CDR1 is LNHDA, CDR2 SQIVND (reference sequence). This chain's CDR3 is CASTPPAGGAYNEQFF. The DNA for the CDR3 is TGTGCCAGTACCCCTCCGGCGGGCGGGGCATACAATGAGCAGTTCTTC.

The gene calls are TRBV4-1 and TRBJ2-7; a weak D match, TRBD1 (5 bases). The CDR3 length is 15 residues. Per the germline V gene, CDR1 is MGHRA and CDR2 is YSYEKL. The V gene lost 1 base and the J gene lost 2 bases, with 12 bases spanning the gap. CDR3: CASSQGAGLTYEQYF. Written as DNA, the CDR3 is TGCGCCAGCAGCCAAGGGGCAGGGTTGACCTACGAGCAGTACTTC.

This clone was picked up a small number of times. V usage is TRBV2 and J usage is TRBJ2-2, with 7 bases that match TRBD2. V shed 7 bases, J shed 9 bases, and the junction held 14 bases outside the gene matches. This CDR3 spans 15 amino acids. Germline V CDR1 and CDR2: SNHLY, FYNNEI. This chain's CDR3 is CASTQSSGAGRELFF. CDR3 in DNA: TGTGCCAGCACCCAATCTAGCGGTGCCGGCCGGGAGCTGTTTTTT.

The CDR3 sequence is CASSRQGGEGQPQHF. The CDR3 bases are TGTGCCAGCTCGCGACAGGGAGGAGAAGGTCAGCCCCAGCATTTT. V gene TRBV18 combines with J gene TRBJ1-5; the match to TRBD1 covers 7 bases. Losses at the gene ends were 6 bases for V and 6 bases for J; bases not matched to a gene: 11. The CDR3 length is 15 residues. Germline CDR1 is KGHSH and CDR2 is LQKENI.

The DNA for the CDR3 is TGCGCCAGCAGCCAAGAGGGACAGGGTGAGTGGGGGCAGTACTTC. This encodes CASSQEGQGEWGQYF. V and J are TRBV4-1 and TRBJ2-7; 9 nucleotides match TRBD1. Germline loops: CDR1 MGHRA, CDR2 YSYEKL. CDR3 length: 15 residues. Trimming at V came to 0 bases and at J to 9 bases, leaving 9 bases not matched to a gene.

The chain recombines TRBV5-4 with TRBJ1-1, with 11 bases aligning to TRBD1. This CDR3 comprises 16 residues. CDR1 is SGHNT and CDR2 is YYREEE in the germline V gene (reference sequence). The trim removed 5 bases at V and 4 bases at J, leaving 10 bases unmatched. The chain's CDR3 is CASSSGQGVGGTEAFF. For the CDR3, the DNA is TGTGCCAGCAGTTCGGGACAGGGGGTCGGTGGCACTGAAGCTTTCTTT.

A few counts support this clone. CDR3 nucleotides: TGTGCCACTAGCGGGATGCAAGAGACCCAGTACTTC. It yields the protein CATSGMQETQYF. J is TRBJ2-5 and V is TRBV10-3, with 9 positions matching TRBD2. The CDR3 consists of 12 residues. Germline lookup yields CDR1 ENHRY and CDR2 SYGVKD. Unmatched junction bases numbered 2, after V lost 10 bases and J lost 2 bases.

In the case of this clone: Germline and junction disagree at one end, which may indicate a read error. This sequence joins TRBV15 and TRBJ1-2, with no clear D. This CDR3 has 13 amino acids. Germline-derived CDR1 and CDR2 are LNHNV and YYDKDF (reference sequence). The CDR3 nucleotides read TGTGCCACCAGTAGAGGCGGGATGTTGAGCTACACCTTC. This translates into CATSRGGMLSYTF.

J is TRBJ2-1 and V is TRBV4-1; 10 bases map to TRBD2. Trimming at V came to 0 bases and at J to 10 bases, leaving 9 bases not matched to a gene. Germline V gene data show CDR1 as MGHRA and CDR2 as YSYEKL. The CDR3 sequence is 16 residues long. The CDR3 sequence is CASSQEGSGRPQEQFF. The CDR3 nucleotides read TGCGCCAGCAGCCAAGAGGGTAGCGGGAGGCCCCAGGAGCAGTTCTTC.

In its sample, this clone was seen once. The chain joins TRBV6-1 to TRBJ1-5; unclear D gene. V lost 3 bases to trimming and J lost 7 bases, with 13 bases between them. The CDR3 has 14 residues. Germline CDR1 MNHNS, CDR2 SASEGT. This chain's CDR3 is CASSETARRQPQHF. In DNA, the CDR3 is TGTGCCAGCAGTGAGACGGCGCGGAGGCAGCCCCAGCATTTT.

This clone was picked up a small number of times. This chain uses TRBV7-9 with TRBJ1-3; D may be TRBD1 (5 bases). The ends were cut back, 0 bases at V and 6 bases at J, with 15 bases in the middle. CDR3 length: 16 amino acids. Germline V gene lookup returns CDR1 SEHNR and CDR2 FQNEAQ (reference sequence). CDR3 bases: TGTGCCAGCAGCTTAGCGAGCGGGGCCAGCTTAAACACCATATATTTT. Protein product: CASSLASGASLNTIYF.

J is TRBJ2-7 and V is TRBV6-6, with 9 bases identical to TRBD1. Unmatched junction bases numbered 5, after V lost 4 bases and J lost 4 bases. This CDR3 comprises 14 residues. Germline V gives CDR1 MNHNY, CDR2 SVGAGI (reference sequence). In nucleotides, the CDR3 is TGTGCCAGCAGTTGGGGACAGGGCCAATACGAGCAGTACTTC. It specifies CASSWGQGQYEQYF.

This sequence joins TRBV3-1 (or the pseudogene TRBV3-2) and TRBJ2-1; 10 bases are shared with TRBD2. In germline, CDR1 is LGHDT, CDR2 YNNKEL (reference sequence). The V and J ends lost 0 bases and 7 bases, in that order; junction bases with no gene match: 9. This CDR3 has 17 amino acids. CDR3 nucleotide sequence: TGTGCCAGCAGCCAAGAAATAGTAGCGGGAGGTGGGAATGAGCAGTTCTTC. Its translation: CASSQEIVAGGGNEQFF.

The chain couples TRBV28 to TRBJ2-2; the D gene is possibly TRBD2 (5 bases). Trimming took off 2 bases at V and 0 bases at J, with 10 bases between the two ends. In germline, CDR1 is MDHEN, CDR2 SYDVKM. The CDR3 runs 16 residues. The CDR3 sequence is CASSLGSIPNTGELFF. The CDR3 region has the DNA TGTGCCAGCAGTTTAGGGAGTATACCGAACACCGGGGAGCTGTTTTTT.

The J gene is TRBJ1-1, the V gene TRBV28; TRBD1 agrees at 12 bases. V was clipped by 5 bases and J by 1 base; unmatched bases: 8. CDR1 is MDHEN, CDR2 SYDVKM, per germline. The CDR3 is 17 amino acids. CDR3 protein: CASSDGTGGARNTEAFF. CDR3 bases: TGTGCCAGCAGTGACGGGACAGGGGGCGCCCGGAACACTGAAGCTTTCTTT.

This chain connects TRBV7-9 to TRBJ2-3; D remains ambiguous. The V end was cut by 0 bases, the J end by 6 bases, with 10 bases between. The CDR3 is 14 amino acids. Per germline, CDR1 SEHNR and CDR2 FQNEAQ (reference sequence). The CDR3 sequence is CASSLAGSPDTQYF. Written as DNA, the CDR3 is TGTGCCAGCAGCTTAGCGGGCTCGCCCGATACGCAGTATTTT.